This T cell receptor (beta chain) was profiled in a study of OX40 agonist ivuxolimab in advanced cancers. Study details: The drug used for patients, ivuxolimab, was an agonistic anti-OX40 (CD134) antibody. Overall study results and limits: Relatively little clonal expansion, among the lowest observed, appeared in partial responders at 0.1-3.0 mg/kg. With doses of 0.1 to 3.0 mg/kg, CD4+ and CD8+ blood T cells had undergone clonal expansion by week 6.

Clones were read by immunoSEQ multiplex PCR, and TCRdb kept only the in-frame ones, dropping some. The sample contains about 20,000 clones, around 78% of which appear only once. The V end lost 6 bases, the J end lost 2 bases, and 4 bases lay between the germline ends. The CDR3 is made up of 12 amino acids. Germline lookup yields CDR1 MNHEY and CDR2 SVGAGI. Remarks on this clone: Its antigen remains unknown.

Anyone with autoimmune disease history or systemic immunosuppression was excluded. The chain recombines TRBV6-5 with TRBJ2-2, with D unclear. The material sequenced was CD4+ or CD8+ T cells sorted from blood, taken in a trial of the OX40 agonist ivuxolimab. This clonotype was obtained from an adult with an advanced solid tumor such as melanoma, head and neck, liver or kidney cancer. The CDR3 region is CASSPNTGELFF. CDR3 in DNA: TGTGCCAGCAGCCCTAACACCGGGGAGCTGTTTTTT.